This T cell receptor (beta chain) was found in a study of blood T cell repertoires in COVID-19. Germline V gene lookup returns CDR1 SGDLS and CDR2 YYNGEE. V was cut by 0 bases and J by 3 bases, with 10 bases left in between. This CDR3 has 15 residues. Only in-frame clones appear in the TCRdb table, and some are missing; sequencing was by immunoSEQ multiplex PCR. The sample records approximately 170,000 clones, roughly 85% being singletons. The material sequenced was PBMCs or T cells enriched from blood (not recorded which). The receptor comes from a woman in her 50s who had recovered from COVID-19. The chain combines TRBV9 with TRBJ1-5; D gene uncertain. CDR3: CASSVGAASNQPQHF. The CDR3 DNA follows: TGTGCCAGCAGCGTAGGGGCAGCTTCCAATCAGCCCCAGCATTTT. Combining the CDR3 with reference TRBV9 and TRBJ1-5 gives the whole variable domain DSGVTQTPKHLITATGQRVTLRCSPRSGDLSVYWYQQSLDQGLQFLIQYYNGEERAKGNILERFSAQQFPDLHSELNLSSLELGDSALYFCASSVGAASNQPQHFGDGTRLSIL.